This T cell receptor (beta chain) derives from a study of T-cell memory formation after mild COVID-19. Overall study context: TCR clusters largely stayed donor specific.

TCR alpha and TCR beta cDNA libraries carrying sample barcodes and UMIs came from 5'RACE with constant-segment primers. TCRdb re-called the 5' RACE reads with MiXCR, one entry per CDR3 protein. The sample lists some 150,000 distinct CDR3 sequences, roughly 19% seen once, with about 2% in the top ten. General observations from the study: Cross-reactive memory appears to have joined, as suggested by some responding clones showing up in pre-infection memory. Among clones contracting day 15 to 85, CD4/CD8 was balanced, whereas later expanders leaned CD4+.

This clonotype was recorded a few times. Its antigen is unidentified. The origin of this receptor is an adult woman who had mild COVID-19 (a few samples of this study predate the infection). Cell type and time point are not known. The sequenced material came from PBMCs or a T cell subset sorted from them (not recorded which).

The CDR3, as DNA: TGTGCCAGCAGCTTAGTCAGCGGGAGGTTGAACACCGGGGAGCTGTTTTTT. Amino acid sequence: CASSLVSGRLNTGELFF. The rearrangement joins TRBV7-2 to TRBJ2-2; 9 nucleotides agree with TRBD2. The junction had 4 bases not matched to a gene; V was cut back by 1 base and J by 1 base. This CDR3 is 17 amino acids long. The germline CDR1 and CDR2 sequences are SGHTA and FQGNSA.